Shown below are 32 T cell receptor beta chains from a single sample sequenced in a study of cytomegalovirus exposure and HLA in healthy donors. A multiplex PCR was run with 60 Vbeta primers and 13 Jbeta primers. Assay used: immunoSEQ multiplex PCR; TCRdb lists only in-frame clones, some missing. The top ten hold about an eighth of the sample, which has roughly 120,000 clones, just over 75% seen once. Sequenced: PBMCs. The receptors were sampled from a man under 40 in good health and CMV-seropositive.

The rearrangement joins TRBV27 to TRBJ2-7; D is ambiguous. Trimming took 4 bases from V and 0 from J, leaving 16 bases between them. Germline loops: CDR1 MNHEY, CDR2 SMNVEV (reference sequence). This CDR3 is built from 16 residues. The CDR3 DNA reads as TGTGCCAGCAGTTCGTCCTCTCCGGGTACCTCCTACGAGCAGTACTTC. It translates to CASSSSSPGTSYEQYF.

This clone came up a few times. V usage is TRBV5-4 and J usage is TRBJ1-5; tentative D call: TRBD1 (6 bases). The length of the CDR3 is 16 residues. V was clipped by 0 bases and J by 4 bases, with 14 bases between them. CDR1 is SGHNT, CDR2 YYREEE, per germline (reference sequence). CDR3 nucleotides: TGTGCCAGCAGCTTGGCCGGGTCAGGGGAGAATCAGCCCCAGCATTTT. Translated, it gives CASSLAGSGENQPQHF. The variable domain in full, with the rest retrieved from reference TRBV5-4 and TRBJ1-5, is ETGVTQSPTHLIKTRGQQVTLRCSSQSGHNTVSWYQQALGQGPQFIFQYYREEENGRGNFPPRFSGLQFPNYSSELNVNALELDDSALYLCASSLAGSGENQPQHFGDGTRLSIL.

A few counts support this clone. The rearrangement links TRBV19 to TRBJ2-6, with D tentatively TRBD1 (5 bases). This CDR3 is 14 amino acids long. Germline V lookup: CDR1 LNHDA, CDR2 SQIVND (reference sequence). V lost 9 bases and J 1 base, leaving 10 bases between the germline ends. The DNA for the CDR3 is TGTGCCAGCCGGACAAGTTCTGGGGCCAACGTCCTGACTTTC. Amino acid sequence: CASRTSSGANVLTF.

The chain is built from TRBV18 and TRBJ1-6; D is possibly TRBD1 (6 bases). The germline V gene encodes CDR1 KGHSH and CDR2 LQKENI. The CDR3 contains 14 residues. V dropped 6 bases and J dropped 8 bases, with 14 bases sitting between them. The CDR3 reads CASSYRERDSPLHF. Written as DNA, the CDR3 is TGTGCCAGCTCGTACAGGGAAAGAGATTCACCCCTCCACTTT.

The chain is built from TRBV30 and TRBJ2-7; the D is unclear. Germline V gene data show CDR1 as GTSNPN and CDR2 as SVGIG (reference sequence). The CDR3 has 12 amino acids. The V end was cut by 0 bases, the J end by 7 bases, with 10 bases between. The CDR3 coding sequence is TGTGCCTGGAGTGTAGGTGGGCTAGAGCAGTACTTC. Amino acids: CAWSVGGLEQYF.

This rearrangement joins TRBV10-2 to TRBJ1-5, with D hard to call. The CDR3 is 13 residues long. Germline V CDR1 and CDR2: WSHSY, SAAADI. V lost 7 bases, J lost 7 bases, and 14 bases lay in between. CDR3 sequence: CASTRQPGQPQHF. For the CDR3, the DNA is TGCGCCAGCACCCGCCAGCCGGGACAGCCCCAGCATTTT.

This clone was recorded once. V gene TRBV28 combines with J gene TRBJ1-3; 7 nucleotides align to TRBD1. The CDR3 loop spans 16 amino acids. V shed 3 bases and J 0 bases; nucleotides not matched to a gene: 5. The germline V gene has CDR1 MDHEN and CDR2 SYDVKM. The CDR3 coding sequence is TGTGCCAGCAGTTTGCAACAGGGGTCCTCTGGAAACACCATATATTTT. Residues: CASSLQQGSSGNTIYF.

CDR3 amino acids: CASSLTAGLREQYF. CDR3 sequence (DNA): TGTGCCAGCAGCCTTACTGCGGGACTTAGAGAGCAGTATTTT. The chain joins TRBV7-9 to TRBJ2-3, with a weak D call TRBD2 (6 bases). This CDR3 region has 14 residues. Trimming pared 5 bases from V and 11 bases from J, leaving 20 bases between. Germline V gene sequence: CDR1 SEHNR, CDR2 FQNEAQ (reference sequence).

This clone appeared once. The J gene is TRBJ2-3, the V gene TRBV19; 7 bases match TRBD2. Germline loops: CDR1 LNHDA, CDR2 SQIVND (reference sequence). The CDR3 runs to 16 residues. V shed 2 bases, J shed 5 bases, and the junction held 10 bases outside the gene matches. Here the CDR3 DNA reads TGTGCCAGTAGTATAAAAAGGGACTACAAGTTAGATACGCAGTATTTT. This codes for CASSIKRDYKLDTQYF.

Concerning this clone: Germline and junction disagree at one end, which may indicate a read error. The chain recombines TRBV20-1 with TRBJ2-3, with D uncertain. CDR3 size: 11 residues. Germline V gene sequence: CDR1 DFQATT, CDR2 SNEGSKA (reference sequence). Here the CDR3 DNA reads TGTTCGCCAGGTAGCACAGATACGCAGTATTTT. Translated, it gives CSPGSTDTQYF.

The chain's CDR3 is CASGLQAGGPGEQYF. The CDR3 coding sequence is TGTGCCAGCGGACTTCAAGCGGGGGGACCGGGCGAGCAGTACTTC. The chain couples TRBV28 to TRBJ2-7; 9 nucleotides line up with TRBD2. Per the germline V gene, CDR1 is MDHEN and CDR2 is SYDVKM. The CDR3 runs to 15 residues. V shed 8 bases and J 6 bases; nucleotides not matched to a gene: 14.

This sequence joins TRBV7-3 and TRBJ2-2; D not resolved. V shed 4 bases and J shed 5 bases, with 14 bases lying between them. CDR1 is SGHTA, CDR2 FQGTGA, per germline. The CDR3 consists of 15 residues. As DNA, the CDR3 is TGTGCCAGCAGCTCCAAGTACAGCTCAACCGGGGAGCTGTTTTTT. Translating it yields CASSSKYSSTGELFF.

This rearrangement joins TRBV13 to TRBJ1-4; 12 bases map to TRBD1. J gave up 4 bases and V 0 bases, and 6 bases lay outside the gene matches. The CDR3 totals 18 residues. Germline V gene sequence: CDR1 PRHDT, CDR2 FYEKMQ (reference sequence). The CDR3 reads CASSLGGQGARHNEKLFF. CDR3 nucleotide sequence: TGTGCCAGCAGCTTAGGGGGACAGGGGGCTCGCCATAATGAAAAACTGTTTTTT.

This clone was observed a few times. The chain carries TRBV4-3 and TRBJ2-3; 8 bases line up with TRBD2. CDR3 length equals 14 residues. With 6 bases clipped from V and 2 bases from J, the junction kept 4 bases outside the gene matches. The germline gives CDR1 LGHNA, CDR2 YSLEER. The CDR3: CASSAGGVTDTQYF. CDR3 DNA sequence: TGCGCCAGCAGTGCCGGGGGGGTCACAGATACGCAGTATTTT.

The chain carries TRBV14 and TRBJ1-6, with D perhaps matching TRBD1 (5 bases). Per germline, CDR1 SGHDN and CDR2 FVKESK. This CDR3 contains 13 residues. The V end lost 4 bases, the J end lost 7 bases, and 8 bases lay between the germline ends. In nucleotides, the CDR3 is TGTGCCAGCAGCCGGGCAGGGAATTCACCCCTCCACTTT. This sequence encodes CASSRAGNSPLHF.

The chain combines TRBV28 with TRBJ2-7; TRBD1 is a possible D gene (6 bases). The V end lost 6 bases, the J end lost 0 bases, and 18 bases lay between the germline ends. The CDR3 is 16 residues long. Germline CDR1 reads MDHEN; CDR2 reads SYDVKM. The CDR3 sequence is CASRTHFGTHSYEQYF. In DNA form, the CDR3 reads TGTGCCAGCAGAACCCACTTCGGGACACACTCCTACGAGCAGTACTTC.

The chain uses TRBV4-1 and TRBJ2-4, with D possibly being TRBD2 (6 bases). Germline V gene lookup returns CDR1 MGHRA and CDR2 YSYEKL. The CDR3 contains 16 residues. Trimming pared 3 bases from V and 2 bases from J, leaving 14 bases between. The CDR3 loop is CASSQGRGSSKNIQYF. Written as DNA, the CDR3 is TGCGCCAGCAGCCAGGGGCGGGGTTCGTCCAAAAACATTCAGTACTTC.

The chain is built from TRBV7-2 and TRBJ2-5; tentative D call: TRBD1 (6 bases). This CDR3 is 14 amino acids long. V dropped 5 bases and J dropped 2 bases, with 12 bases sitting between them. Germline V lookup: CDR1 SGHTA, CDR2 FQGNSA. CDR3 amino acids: CASSQWDKQETQYF. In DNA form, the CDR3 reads TGTGCCAGCAGCCAGTGGGACAAGCAAGAGACCCAGTACTTC.

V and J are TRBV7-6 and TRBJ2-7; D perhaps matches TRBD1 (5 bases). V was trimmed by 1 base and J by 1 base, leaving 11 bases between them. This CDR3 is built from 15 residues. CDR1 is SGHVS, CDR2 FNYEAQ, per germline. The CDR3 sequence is CASSLGAGLSYEQYF. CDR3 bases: TGTGCCAGCAGCTTAGGGGCAGGGTTATCCTACGAGCAGTACTTC.

CDR3 nucleotide sequence: TGTGCCAGCAGTGACCATGCGAAGTATCCCTACGAGCAGTACTTC. Protein: CASSDHAKYPYEQYF. The chain links TRBV6-4 to TRBJ2-7; D not certain. The germline V gene has CDR1 MRHNA and CDR2 SNTAGT. V lost 2 bases to trimming and J lost 2 bases, with 13 bases between them. CDR3 size: 15 residues.

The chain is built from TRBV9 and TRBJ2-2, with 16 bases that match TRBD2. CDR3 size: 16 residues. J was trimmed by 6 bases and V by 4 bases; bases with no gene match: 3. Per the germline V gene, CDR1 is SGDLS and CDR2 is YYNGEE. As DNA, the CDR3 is TGTGCCAGCAGCAAGGGACTAGCGGGGGGGCCCGGGGAGCTGTTTTTT. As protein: CASSKGLAGGPGELFF. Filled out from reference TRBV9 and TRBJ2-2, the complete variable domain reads DSGVTQTPKHLITATGQRVTLRCSPRSGDLSVYWYQQSLDQGLQFLIQYYNGEERAKGNILERFSAQQFPDLHSELNLSSLELGDSALYFCASSKGLAGGPGELFFGEGSRLTVL.

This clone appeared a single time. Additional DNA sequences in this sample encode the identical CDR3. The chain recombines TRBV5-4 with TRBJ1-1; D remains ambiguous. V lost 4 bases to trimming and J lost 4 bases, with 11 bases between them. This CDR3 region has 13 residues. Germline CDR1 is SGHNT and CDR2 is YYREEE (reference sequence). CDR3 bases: TGTGCCAGCAGCCTTCTGGGCTCCACTGAAGCTTTCTTT. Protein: CASSLLGSTEAFF.

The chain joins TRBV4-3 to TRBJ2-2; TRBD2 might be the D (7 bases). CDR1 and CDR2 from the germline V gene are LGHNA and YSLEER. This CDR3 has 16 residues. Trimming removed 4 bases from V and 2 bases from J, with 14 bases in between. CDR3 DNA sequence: TGCGCCAGCAGCCCCTTGGGGGGGCCAAACACCGGGGAGCTGTTTTTT. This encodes CASSPLGGPNTGELFF.

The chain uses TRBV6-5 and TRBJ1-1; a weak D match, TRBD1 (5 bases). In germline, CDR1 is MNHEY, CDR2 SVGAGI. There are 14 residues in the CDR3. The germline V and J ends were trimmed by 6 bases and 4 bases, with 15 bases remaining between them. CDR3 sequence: CASSERDGTTEAFF. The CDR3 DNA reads TGTGCCAGCAGCGAGCGGGACGGGACCACTGAAGCTTTCTTT.

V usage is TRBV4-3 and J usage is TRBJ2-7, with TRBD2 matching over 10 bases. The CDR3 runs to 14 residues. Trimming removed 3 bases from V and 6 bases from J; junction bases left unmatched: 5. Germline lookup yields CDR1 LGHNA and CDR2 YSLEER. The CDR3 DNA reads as TGCGCCAGCAGCCATGGAGCGGGGGGGCTCGAGCAGTACTTC. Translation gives CASSHGAGGLEQYF.

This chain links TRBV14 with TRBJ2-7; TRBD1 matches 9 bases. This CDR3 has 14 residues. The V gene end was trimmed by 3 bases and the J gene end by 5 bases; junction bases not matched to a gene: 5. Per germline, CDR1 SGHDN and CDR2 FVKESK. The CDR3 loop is CASSHGQGRNEQYF. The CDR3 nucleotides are TGTGCCAGCAGCCACGGACAGGGGAGGAACGAGCAGTACTTC.

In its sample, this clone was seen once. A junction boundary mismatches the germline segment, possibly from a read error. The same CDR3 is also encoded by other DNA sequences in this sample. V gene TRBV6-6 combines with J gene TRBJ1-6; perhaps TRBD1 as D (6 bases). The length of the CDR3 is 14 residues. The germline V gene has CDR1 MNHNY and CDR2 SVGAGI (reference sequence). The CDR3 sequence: CASRPAGAGSPLHF. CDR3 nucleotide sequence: TGTGCTAGCAGGCCCGCGGGGGCGGGTTCACCCCTCCACTTT.

In nucleotides, the CDR3 is TGTGCCAGCACGGGGAACAATTCACCCCTCCACTTT. It codes for CASTGNNSPLHF. The chain links TRBV28 to TRBJ1-6, with D hard to call. Germline CDR1 is MDHEN and CDR2 is SYDVKM. V lost 7 bases to trimming and J lost 7 bases, with 8 bases between them. The CDR3 is 12 amino acids. Looking up the rest from reference TRBV28 and TRBJ1-6 gives the full variable domain: DVKVTQSSRYLVKRTGEKVFLECVQDMDHENMFWYRQDPGLGLRLIYFSYDVKMKEKGDIPEGYSVSREKKERFSLILESASTNQTSMYLCASTGNNSPLHFGNGTRLTVT.

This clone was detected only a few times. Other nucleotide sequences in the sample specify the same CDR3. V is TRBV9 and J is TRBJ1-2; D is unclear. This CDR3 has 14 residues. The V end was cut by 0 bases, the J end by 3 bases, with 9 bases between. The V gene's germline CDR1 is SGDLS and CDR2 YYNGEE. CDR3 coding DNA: TGTGCCAGCAGCGTAGGAGTACTAGACTATGGCTACACCTTC. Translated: CASSVGVLDYGYTF. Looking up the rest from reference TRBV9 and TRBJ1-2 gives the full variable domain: DSGVTQTPKHLITATGQRVTLRCSPRSGDLSVYWYQQSLDQGLQFLIQYYNGEERAKGNILERFSAQQFPDLHSELNLSSLELGDSALYFCASSVGVLDYGYTFGSGTRLTVV.

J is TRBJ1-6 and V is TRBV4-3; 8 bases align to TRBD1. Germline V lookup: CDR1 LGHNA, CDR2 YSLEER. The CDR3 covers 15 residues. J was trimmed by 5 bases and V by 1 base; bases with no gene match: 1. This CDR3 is CASSQGTGNNSPLHF. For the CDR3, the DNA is TGCGCCAGCAGCCAAGGGACAGGGAATAATTCACCCCTCCACTTT.

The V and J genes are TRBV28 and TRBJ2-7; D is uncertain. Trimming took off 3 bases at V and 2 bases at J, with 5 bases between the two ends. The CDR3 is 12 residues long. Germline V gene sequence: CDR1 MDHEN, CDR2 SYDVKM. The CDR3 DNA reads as TGTGCCAGCAGTTTCAGTCCCTACGAGCAGTACTTC. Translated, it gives CASSFSPYEQYF.

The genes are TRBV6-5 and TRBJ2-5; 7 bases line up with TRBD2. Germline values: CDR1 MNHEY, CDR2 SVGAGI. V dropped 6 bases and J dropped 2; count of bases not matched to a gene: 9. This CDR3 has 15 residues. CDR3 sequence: CASSWRGTPQETQYF. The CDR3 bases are TGTGCCAGCAGCTGGCGGGGGACCCCGCAAGAGACCCAGTACTTC.